The 8 T cell receptor beta chains given below trace back to one sample, sequenced in a study of human T cells and chemical hapten exposure. TCRdb passed the RACE reads through MiXCR, listing each CDR3 protein once. The sample shows about 250,000 distinct CDR3 sequences, approximately 7.5% of them seen only once. Time point noted: pre-sensitization, week 0. The treatment here: therapeutic diphenylcyclopropenone sensitization with weekly scalp DPC. The sample in question was whole blood, obtained in connection with sensitization to the hapten diphenylcyclopropenone (DPC). These receptors came from a man aged 18 to 29 with alopecia areata. Some clones in this sample may be carry-over from other donors' samples.

This clonotype came up a few times. J is TRBJ2-1 and V is TRBV7-2; TRBD1 agrees at 7 bases. V was clipped by 5 bases and J by 9 bases; unmatched bases: 13. Looked up from germline, CDR1 is SGHTA and CDR2 is FQGNSA. CDR3 length: 15 residues. In DNA, the CDR3 is TGTGCCAGCAGCCAAGACAGGGAATCCCGTAGTGAGCAGTTCTTC. Its protein is CASSQDRESRSEQFF. The entire variable domain, with the rest obtained from reference TRBV7-2 and TRBJ2-1, is as follows: GAGVSQSPSNKVTEKGKDVELRCDPISGHTALYWYRQSLGQGLEFLIYFQGNSAPDKSGLPSDRFSAERTGGSVSTLTIQRTQQEDSAVYLCASSQDRESRSEQFFGPGTRLTVL.

The V call is TRBV20-1, the J call TRBJ1-1, with D unclear. Germline loops: CDR1 DFQATT, CDR2 SNEGSKA (reference sequence). Trimming cost V 5 bases and J 1 base, with 5 bases left between them. The CDR3 contains 11 residues. CDR3: CSAAENTEAFF. CDR3 nucleotides: TGCAGTGCTGCTGAGAACACTGAAGCTTTCTTT.

The chain uses TRBV7-2 and TRBJ1-6; 7 bases align to TRBD1. CDR1 is SGHTA, CDR2 FQGNSA, per germline. The CDR3 sequence is 15 residues long. The junction had 2 bases not matched to a gene; V was cut back by 4 bases and J by 2 bases. The CDR3 region is CASSSTGTYNSPLHF. The CDR3 nucleotides read TGTGCCAGCAGCTCGACAGGGACCTATAATTCACCCCTCCACTTT.

This chain connects TRBV27 to TRBJ1-6, with D hard to call. The V end lost 4 bases, the J end lost 0 bases, and 16 bases lay between the germline ends. Looked up from germline, CDR1 is MNHEY and CDR2 is SMNVEV (reference sequence). The CDR3 has 18 amino acids. The CDR3 DNA reads TGTGCCAGCAGTTCCCTGGGGAGGACTAGCTCCTATAATTCACCCCTCCACTTT. This gives the protein CASSSLGRTSSYNSPLHF.

This clonotype has at least ten counts. V and J are TRBV5-1 and TRBJ1-1; perhaps TRBD1 as D (6 bases). V lost 4 bases and J 8 bases, leaving 12 bases between the germline ends. The CDR3 is 12 amino acids. Germline-derived CDR1 and CDR2 are SGHRS and YFSETQ. CDR3 loop: CASSPETGEAFF. As DNA, the CDR3 is TGCGCCAGCAGCCCGGAGACAGGAGAAGCTTTCTTT. The whole variable domain, filled in from reference TRBV5-1 and TRBJ1-1, reads KAGVTQTPRYLIKTRGQQVTLSCSPISGHRSVSWYQQTPGQGLQFLFEYFSETQRNKGNFPGRFSGRQFSNSRSEMNVSTLELGDSALYLCASSPETGEAFFGQGTRLTVV.

This clonotype occurred a few times. This chain joins TRBV7-2 and TRBJ2-3; no clear D. Germline lookup yields CDR1 SGHTA and CDR2 FQGNSA. The CDR3 is made up of 15 amino acids. Trimming shortened V by 4 bases and J by 5 bases, and 16 bases separated the two germline ends. DNA for the CDR3: TGTGCCAGCAGCTGGTCGGTAGGCGACGGAGATACGCAGTATTTT. Translation gives CASSWSVGDGDTQYF.

This clonotype was seen repeatedly, ten times or more. The CDR3 here is CASSQFARQTRHYGYTF. The DNA of the CDR3 is TGTGCCAGCAGCCAATTTGCCCGACAAACCCGGCACTATGGCTACACCTTC. V usage is TRBV4-2 and J usage is TRBJ1-2; D is undetermined. The CDR3 is made up of 17 amino acids. V dropped 2 bases and J dropped 3 bases, with 19 bases sitting between them. Germline CDR1 reads LGHNA; CDR2 reads YNFKEQ.

This chain uses TRBV5-5 with TRBJ1-1; possible D gene TRBD1, 5 bases. The germline V gene encodes CDR1 SGHKS and CDR2 YYEKEE (reference sequence). This CDR3 is built from 12 residues. Between the trimmed V and J ends, which lost 7 bases and 3 bases, there was a span of 10 bases. The CDR3 sequence: CASLRGDTEAFF. In nucleotides, the CDR3 is TGTGCCAGCCTCCGGGGGGACACTGAAGCTTTCTTT.